These T cell receptor beta chains were read from a single sample in a study of blood T cell repertoires in COVID-19. Profiling relied on immunoSEQ multiplex PCR, and the TCRdb table lists in-frame clones only, not all of them. Seen here are 250,000 to 350,000 clones, roughly nine tenths observed once, and the top ten hold approximately 0.94%. Sequencing input: peripheral blood. All receptors come from a woman in her thirties or forties who had recovered from COVID-19. CDR3s include the opening cysteine and the closing phenylalanine or tryptophan. Each record gives: D gene, J gene, V gene, clone size, CDR3 protein, CDR3 DNA. A D gene is named only where the DNA matches it firmly. The size entry is marked missing in some rows and otherwise reads once, few, many or a size class.

>NA|TRBJ2-3|TRBV7-3|NA
CASSSGGLGLTDTQYF
TGTGCCAGCAGCTCCGGAGGACTCGGGCTCACAGATACGCAGTATTTT
>NA|TRBJ1-5|TRBV6-6|NA
CASVRDSPGSNQPQHF
TGTGCCAGCGTTCGGGACTCTCCGGGGAGCAATCAGCCCCAGCATTTT
>NA|TRBJ1-2|TRBV18|few
CASSPGPANYGYTF
TGTGCCAGCTCACCAGGGCCAGCTAACTATGGCTACACCTTC
>NA|TRBJ2-4|TRBV18|NA
CASSLGQPRDIQYF
TGTGCCAGCTCTCTAGGACAGCCCAGGGACATTCAGTACTTC
>TRBD2|TRBJ2-7|TRBV11-3|NA
CASSSPGAGAYEQYF
TGTGCCAGCAGCTCACCCGGAGCGGGAGCTTACGAGCAGTACTTC
>TRBD2|TRBJ2-3|TRBV7-2|once
CASSLAVAGVADTQYF
TGTGCCAGCAGCTTAGCGGTAGCGGGAGTAGCAGATACGCAGTATTTT
>NA|TRBJ2-3|TRBV27|NA
CASSPQGSTDTQYF
TGTGCCAGCAGTCCACAGGGTAGCACAGATACGCAGTATTTT
>NA|TRBJ1-1|TRBV5-1|NA
CASSLGQMNTEAFF
TGCGCCAGCAGCTTGGGGCAGATGAACACTGAAGCTTTCTTT
>NA|TRBJ2-5|TRBV30|NA
CAWGPSETQYF
TGTGCCTGGGGTCCTAGCGAGACCCAGTACTTC
>NA|TRBJ2-3|TRBV9|NA
CASSVGGSGTDTQYF
TGTGCCAGCAGCGTAGGCGGTAGCGGCACAGATACGCAGTATTTT
>TRBD1|TRBJ1-1|TRBV7-6|NA
CASSSGGRGVNTEAFF
TGTGCCAGCAGCTCTGGGGGCAGGGGGGTGAACACTGAAGCTTTCTTT
>TRBD2|TRBJ2-7|TRBV11-3|once
CASLGLAGGEQYF
TGTGCCAGCCTGGGACTAGCGGGAGGCGAGCAGTACTTC
>TRBD1|TRBJ2-1|TRBV30|NA
CAWSVGTAYNEQFF
TGTGCCTGGAGTGTAGGGACAGCATACAATGAGCAGTTCTTC
>TRBD2|TRBJ2-3|TRBV28|NA
CASSWTSGPTQYF
TGTGCCAGCAGTTGGACTAGCGGGCCTACGCAGTATTTT
>NA|TRBJ1-1|TRBV20-1|NA
CSARRGSEAFF
TGCAGTGCGAGGCGGGGGTCTGAAGCTTTCTTT
>TRBD1|TRBJ2-7|TRBV5-4|NA
CASSLAFGQGPYEQYF
TGTGCCAGCAGCTTGGCTTTTGGACAGGGACCCTACGAGCAGTACTTC
>NA|TRBJ2-2|TRBV2|NA
CASSERGTGELFF
TGTGCCAGCAGTGAAAGGGGAACCGGGGAGCTGTTTTTT
>NA|TRBJ2-4|TRBV19|NA
CASSIEGGGIQYF
TGTGCCAGTAGTATAGAGGGGGGAGGCATTCAGTACTTC
>NA|TRBJ1-1|TRBV9|few
CASSTTVNTEAFF
TGTGCCAGCAGCACAACAGTGAACACTGAAGCTTTCTTT
>TRBD1|TRBJ2-3|TRBV9|NA
CASSETGEGPWYTQYF
TGTGCCAGCAGCGAGACAGGGGAAGGTCCGTGGTATACGCAGTATTTT
>TRBD1|TRBJ1-5|TRBV19|NA
CASRTSDRTNQPQHF
TGTGCCAGTAGAACCTCGGACAGGACCAATCAGCCCCAGCATTTT
>TRBD1|TRBJ2-4|TRBV14|once
CASSIGQAKNIQYF
TGTGCCAGCAGCATAGGACAGGCGAAAAACATTCAGTACTTC
>TRBD2|TRBJ2-7|TRBV30|NA
CAWSGAGGYEQYF
TGTGCCTGGAGTGGTGCGGGGGGCTACGAGCAGTACTTC
>NA|TRBJ2-7|TRBV11-2|NA
CASSLDPTARSYEQYF
TGTGCCAGCAGCTTAGACCCGACAGCCCGCTCCTACGAGCAGTACTTC
>NA|TRBJ1-2|TRBV5-1|NA
CASSLAGFNYGYTF
TGCGCCAGCAGCTTGGCAGGGTTCAACTATGGCTACACCTTC
>NA|TRBJ1-1|TRBV2|NA
CASSPSEGNTEAFF
TGTGCCAGCAGTCCGTCAGAGGGGAACACTGAAGCTTTCTTT
>TRBD2|TRBJ2-7|TRBV7-6|NA
CASSLGTSGSRSYEQYF
TGTGCCAGCAGCCTAGGGACTAGCGGGAGTCGGTCCTACGAGCAGTACTTC
>NA|TRBJ2-2|TRBV9|NA
CASSLWDFHTGELFF
TGTGCCAGCAGCCTATGGGACTTTCACACCGGGGAGCTGTTTTTT
>TRBD2|TRBJ2-1|TRBV10-3|NA
CAISEGGLAGGSSYNEQFF
TGTGCCATCAGTGAGGGGGGACTAGCGGGAGGGAGCTCCTACAATGAGCAGTTCTTC
>NA|TRBJ1-2|TRBV6-5|few
CASSYSGQGYGYTF
TGTGCCAGCAGTTACTCGGGTCAGGGGTATGGCTACACCTTC
>NA|TRBJ2-1|TRBV30|NA
CAWRSRGTSYNEQFF
TGTGCCTGGAGATCTCGCGGGACCTCCTACAATGAGCAGTTCTTC
>TRBD2|TRBJ2-7|TRBV5-1|NA
CASSPALAGGRTYEQYF
TGCGCCAGCAGCCCCGCACTAGCGGGAGGAAGAACCTACGAGCAGTACTTC
>TRBD2|TRBJ2-1|TRBV7-9|NA
CASSLVPSGAYNEQFF
TGTGCCAGCAGCTTAGTACCTAGCGGAGCCTACAATGAGCAGTTCTTC
>TRBD1|TRBJ1-5|TRBV19|NA
CASSPGTVNQPQHF
TGTGCCAGTAGCCCCGGGACAGTAAATCAGCCCCAGCATTTT
>TRBD2|TRBJ2-1|TRBV28|NA
CASSSLGLAGVDNEQFF
TGTGCCAGCAGTAGCCTTGGGCTAGCGGGAGTGGACAATGAGCAGTTCTTC
>TRBD2|TRBJ2-7|TRBV5-4|NA
CASSRGPAGVGYEQYF
TGTGCCAGCAGCAGGGGCCCAGCGGGAGTAGGGTACGAGCAGTACTTC
>TRBD2|TRBJ2-5|TRBV11-2|NA
CASSLGGLAGGPRETQYF
TGTGCCAGCAGCTTAGGGGGGTTAGCGGGAGGGCCTAGGGAGACCCAGTACTTC
>NA|TRBJ1-4|TRBV28|NA
CASGGSTNEKLFF
TGTGCCTCCGGGGGGTCAACTAATGAAAAACTGTTTTTT
>TRBD2|TRBJ2-3|TRBV3-1/TRBV3-2|few
CASSPGLAGTDTQYF
TGTGCCAGCAGCCCGGGACTAGCGGGCACAGATACGCAGTATTTT
>NA|TRBJ2-1|TRBV19|NA
CASSIGSGSHNEQFF
TGTGCCAGTAGTATAGGTTCGGGGTCCCACAATGAGCAGTTCTTC
>NA|TRBJ1-1|TRBV7-9|NA
CASLGRPGEAFF
TGTGCCAGCCTAGGGAGGCCCGGAGAAGCTTTCTTT
>NA|TRBJ1-4|TRBV10-3|NA
CAISDQQGNEKLFF
TGTGCCATCAGTGATCAACAGGGAAATGAAAAACTGTTTTTT
>NA|TRBJ1-2|TRBV5-6|NA
CASSPGGAPPGYTF
TGTGCCAGCAGCCCCGGTGGGGCACCCCCGGGCTACACCTTC
>NA|TRBJ1-1|TRBV10-2|few
CASSEWSRTEAFF
TGCGCCAGCAGTGAGTGGTCGAGGACTGAAGCTTTCTTT
>TRBD1|TRBJ1-5|TRBV5-8|NA
CASSPQDRSDSNQPQHF
TGTGCCAGCAGCCCACAGGACAGGAGTGATAGCAATCAGCCCCAGCATTTT
>TRBD2|TRBJ2-1|TRBV4-1|few
CASSQDSSGSGDEQFF
TGCGCCAGCAGCCAAGATTCAAGCGGGAGTGGCGATGAGCAGTTCTTC
>TRBD2|TRBJ2-7|TRBV6-5|NA
CASSYSIGGSYEQYF
TGTGCCAGCAGTTACTCGATCGGCGGGAGTTACGAGCAGTACTTC
>NA|TRBJ2-1|TRBV28|NA
CAGNSPTTGHEQFF
TGTGCCGGCAATTCCCCTACAACAGGGCATGAGCAGTTCTTC
>NA|TRBJ2-7|TRBV27|NA
CASRGAASYEQYF
TGTGCCAGCAGAGGGGCTGCGTCCTACGAGCAGTACTTC
>NA|TRBJ2-3|TRBV19|NA
CASSIGVSGYTDTQYF
TGTGCCAGTAGTATAGGGGTTAGCGGCTACACAGATACGCAGTATTTT
>TRBD2|TRBJ2-4|TRBV27|NA
CASRPSRLAGNIQYF
TGTGCCAGCAGGCCTTCGAGACTAGCGGGAAACATTCAGTACTTC
>NA|TRBJ2-1|TRBV7-2|NA
CASTSLHGNEQFF
TGTGCCAGCACGTCACTCCACGGCAATGAGCAGTTCTTC